The 22 T cell receptor beta chains below come from one sample, sequenced in a study of shared clonotypes between healthy human individuals. Sequencing used immunoSEQ multiplex PCR; TCRdb keeps in-frame clones, though not all of them. This repertoire shows more than 2 million clones, under 97% found once; its top ten account for around 0.13%. Sample: naive CD4+ T cells sorted from blood. The subset was: CD45RA+ positively selected. Source of these receptors: a man younger than 30 in good health.

The rearrangement links TRBV5-1 to TRBJ1-6, with 9 positions matching TRBD1. Trimming at V came to 5 bases and at J to 7 bases, leaving 10 bases not matched to a gene. Germline V lookup: CDR1 SGHRS, CDR2 YFSETQ. This CDR3 is 16 amino acids long. The CDR3 loop is CASRSRPGQGNSPLHF. The CDR3 nucleotides read TGCGCCAGCAGATCAAGACCGGGACAGGGCAATTCACCCCTCCACTTT. Full variable domain (missing parts from reference TRBV5-1 and TRBJ1-6): KAGVTQTPRYLIKTRGQQVTLSCSPISGHRSVSWYQQTPGQGLQFLFEYFSETQRNKGNFPGRFSGRQFSNSRSEMNVSTLELGDSALYLCASRSRPGQGNSPLHFGNGTRLTVT.

The rearrangement uses TRBV4-1 and TRBJ1-4; 10 bases agree with TRBD1. The germline CDR1 and CDR2 sequences are MGHRA and YSYEKL. V shed 2 bases and J 0 bases; nucleotides not matched to a gene: 6. The CDR3 contains 18 residues. The CDR3 DNA reads as TGCGCCAGCAGCCAACCGACAGGGGGCGTTGCAACTAATGAAAAACTGTTTTTT. Residues: CASSQPTGGVATNEKLFF.

The chain has TRBV18 and TRBJ2-4; 10 bases map to TRBD1. The length of the CDR3 is 15 residues. V gave up 2 bases and J gave up 7 bases; unmatched junction bases: 5. Germline CDR1 is KGHSH and CDR2 is LQKENI. The DNA of the CDR3 is TGTGCCAGCTCACCAAGGGACAGGGGAGTCAACATTCAGTACTTC. It specifies CASSPRDRGVNIQYF.

J is TRBJ2-3 and V is TRBV19, with D perhaps assigned TRBD1 or TRBD2 (5 bases each). CDR3 size: 12 residues. Trimming took off 5 bases at V and 4 bases at J, with 7 bases between the two ends. From germline, CDR1 is LNHDA and CDR2 SQIVND (reference sequence). In DNA form, the CDR3 reads TGTGCCAGTAGTCTGGGACCAGATACGCAGTATTTT. Amino acids: CASSLGPDTQYF.

The chain combines TRBV5-1 with TRBJ1-5; tentative D call: TRBD1 (6 bases). The CDR3 covers 14 residues. Germline V gene sequence: CDR1 SGHRS, CDR2 YFSETQ. The V and J ends lost 2 bases and 6 bases respectively, with 12 bases between them. In nucleotides, the CDR3 is TGCGCCAGCAGCTTCACAGGGCTCGGTCAGCCCCAGCATTTT. This translates into CASSFTGLGQPQHF.

A word on this clone: Other DNA sequences within the sample encode an identical CDR3. CDR3 residues: CASSYSGGGYEQYF. The CDR3 DNA follows: TGTGCCAGCAGTTACTCAGGGGGCGGTTACGAGCAGTACTTC. The chain couples TRBV6-5 to TRBJ2-7; 7 nucleotides match TRBD1. The CDR3 totals 14 residues. Germline values: CDR1 MNHEY, CDR2 SVGAGI. Trimming removed 0 bases from V and 4 bases from J; junction bases left unmatched: 3.

The CDR3 DNA sequence: TGTGCCAGCAGCCTCAAAACCGGGCTCTATGGCTACACCTTC. Protein product: CASSLKTGLYGYTF. The chain has TRBV5-5 and TRBJ1-2; D unclear. The CDR3 extends over 14 amino acids. Per the germline V gene, CDR1 is SGHKS and CDR2 is YYEKEE (reference sequence). V lost 4 bases, J lost 4 bases, and 14 bases lay in between.

V and J are TRBV28 and TRBJ1-5; D uncertain. The germline gives CDR1 MDHEN, CDR2 SYDVKM. This CDR3 has 12 residues. Trimming pared 7 bases from V and 5 bases from J, leaving 9 bases between. The CDR3 DNA follows: TGTGCCAGCACAGAGGCAGATCAGCCCCAGCATTTT. Residues: CASTEADQPQHF.

The chain carries TRBV6-4 and TRBJ2-1, with D uncertain. Trimming took off 0 bases at V and 0 bases at J, with 6 bases between the two ends. The V gene's germline CDR1 is MRHNA and CDR2 SNTAGT. There are 15 residues in the CDR3. The CDR3 region is CASSDSFSSYNEQFF. The CDR3 DNA reads as TGTGCCAGCAGTGACTCTTTCAGCTCCTACAATGAGCAGTTCTTC.

V usage is TRBV29-1 and J usage is TRBJ1-1; D unresolved. Germline CDR1 reads SQVTM; CDR2 reads ANQGSEA. V lost 7 bases to trimming and J lost 3 bases, with 9 bases between them. The CDR3 sequence is 11 residues long. The CDR3 here is CSALRDTEAFF. CDR3 nucleotides: TGCAGCGCCCTACGGGACACTGAAGCTTTCTTT.

The chain has TRBV7-6 and TRBJ2-3; 14 positions match TRBD2. Trimming took 7 bases from V and 4 from J; bases not matched to a gene: 4. CDR1 and CDR2 (germline): SGHVS, FNYEAQ. CDR3 size: 15 residues. The CDR3 spells CASTRLAGGPDTQYF. CDR3 bases: TGTGCCAGCACTAGACTAGCGGGGGGGCCAGATACGCAGTATTTT.

The chain links TRBV19 to TRBJ2-7, with 11 bases that match TRBD2. Germline V gene sequence: CDR1 LNHDA, CDR2 SQIVND (reference sequence). V trimming: 1 base; J trimming: 7 bases; junction bases outside the gene matches: 3. This CDR3 is built from 14 residues. For the CDR3, the DNA is TGTGCCAGTAGTATAGGTCGGACTAGCGGGGAGCAGTACTTC. It translates to CASSIGRTSGEQYF.

This sequence joins TRBV13 and TRBJ1-1; 7 nucleotides match TRBD1. The V gene's germline CDR1 is PRHDT and CDR2 FYEKMQ (reference sequence). After removal of 5 bases from V and 2 bases from J, the junction contained 5 bases not matched to a gene. CDR3 length: 14 residues. This CDR3 is CASSQGDINTEAFF. The CDR3 nucleotides read TGTGCCAGCAGCCAGGGGGACATTAACACTGAAGCTTTCTTT.

In regard to this clone: Other nucleotide sequences from this sample produce the same CDR3. The rearrangement uses TRBV5-6 and TRBJ2-7; 9 nucleotides agree with TRBD1. The CDR3 length is 14 residues. The germline V gene has CDR1 SGHDT and CDR2 YYEEEE. Trimming at V came to 3 bases and at J to 3 bases, leaving 4 bases not matched to a gene. In DNA, the CDR3 is TGTGCCAGCAGCTCCGGGACAGGGCTCTACGAGCAGTACTTC. The encoded protein is CASSSGTGLYEQYF.

Only a few counts were recorded for this clone. The V and J genes are TRBV30 and TRBJ2-7; D gene ambiguous. The germline V and J ends were trimmed by 0 bases and 3 bases, with 9 bases remaining between them. This CDR3 has 13 amino acids. Per germline, CDR1 GTSNPN and CDR2 SVGIG (reference sequence). CDR3 bases: TGTGCCTGGAGTGTAAGCCAGCTCTACGAGCAGTACTTC. Encoded protein: CAWSVSQLYEQYF.

This chain links TRBV7-8 with TRBJ1-3, with unresolved D. Germline assignment: CDR1 SGHVS and CDR2 FQNEAQ. The CDR3 spans 16 residues. V lost 3 bases to trimming and J lost 0 bases, with 12 bases between them. The CDR3 here is CASSFRGFNSGNTIYF. As DNA, the CDR3 is TGTGCCAGCAGCTTCCGGGGTTTCAACTCTGGAAACACCATATATTTT.

This chain connects TRBV28 to TRBJ2-1, with TRBD2 matching over 8 bases. The CDR3 contains 16 residues. The germline V gene has CDR1 MDHEN and CDR2 SYDVKM. J gave up 0 bases and V 3 bases, and 4 bases lay outside the gene matches. The CDR3 sequence is CASSLGRGDSYNEQFF. CDR3 coding DNA: TGTGCCAGCAGTTTGGGGCGGGGGGACTCCTACAATGAGCAGTTCTTC. The variable domain in full, with the rest retrieved from reference TRBV28 and TRBJ2-1, is DVKVTQSSRYLVKRTGEKVFLECVQDMDHENMFWYRQDPGLGLRLIYFSYDVKMKEKGDIPEGYSVSREKKERFSLILESASTNQTSMYLCASSLGRGDSYNEQFFGPGTRLTVL.

This sequence joins TRBV5-1 and TRBJ1-4; 7 nucleotides match TRBD1. The junction had 14 bases not matched to a gene; V was cut back by 4 bases and J by 8 bases. There are 16 residues in the CDR3. The V gene's germline CDR1 is SGHRS and CDR2 YFSETQ. The CDR3 DNA reads TGCGCCAGCAGCCGATTCCCCAACAGGGGAGGAGAAAAACTGTTTTTT. It is translated as CASSRFPNRGGEKLFF.

Concerning this clone itself: Other DNA variants within this sample encode the same CDR3. The V gene is TRBV18, the J gene TRBJ2-7, with D perhaps TRBD1 (7 bases). The CDR3 has 14 residues. Trimming removed 3 bases from V and 0 bases from J, with 9 bases in between. The germline CDR1 and CDR2 sequences are KGHSH and LQKENI. The CDR3 here is CASSPQGGSYEQYF. As DNA, the CDR3 is TGTGCCAGCTCACCCCAGGGGGGCTCCTACGAGCAGTACTTC.

The chain links TRBV6-5 to TRBJ2-7; no definite D call. V was pared by 6 bases and J by 5 bases, with 20 bases between. The CDR3 contains 15 residues. In germline, CDR1 is MNHEY, CDR2 SVGAGI. The chain's CDR3 is CASRTGLAFSHEQYF. CDR3 sequence (DNA): TGTGCCAGCAGGACCGGGCTCGCGTTTTCCCACGAGCAGTACTTC.

This chain links TRBV6-6 with TRBJ2-1; perhaps TRBD2 as D (5 bases). The ends were cut back, 7 bases at V and 8 bases at J, with 18 bases in the middle. The CDR3 is 14 amino acids. Germline assignment: CDR1 MNHNY and CDR2 SVGAGI (reference sequence). The CDR3 sequence is CASMDWLGVHEQFF. The CDR3 nucleotides read TGTGCCAGCATGGACTGGCTCGGGGTACATGAGCAGTTCTTC.

The V and J genes are TRBV28 and TRBJ2-7; tentative D call: TRBD1 (5 bases). Germline CDR1 MDHEN, CDR2 SYDVKM. This CDR3 has 18 residues. The V and J ends lost 3 bases and 5 bases respectively, with 26 bases between them. The CDR3 loop is CASSFYPPDVAGRHEQYF. CDR3 DNA sequence: TGTGCCAGCAGTTTTTACCCCCCTGATGTGGCAGGGCGTCACGAGCAGTACTTC.